The next 14 T cell receptor beta chains were all read from a single sample in a study of blood T cells in healthy people across ages. Then a second PCR, running roughly 7 to 11 cycles, was carried out with a sample-barcoded 5' primer and a J-beta primer mix. One entry per CDR3 protein results from TCRdb running MiXCR on the 5' RACE reads. Among over 750,000 distinct CDR3 sequences listed, around 25% were seen once. In addition, the sample was reused for a study of T cells of mothers and their children.

The source material was blood. These receptors originate from a boy aged 10-17 years in good health.

The chain couples TRBV9 to TRBJ2-1; 7 bases line up with TRBD2. Germline values: CDR1 SGDLS, CDR2 YYNGEE. This CDR3 has 15 amino acids. The V gene end was trimmed by 1 base and the J gene end by 4 bases; junction bases not matched to a gene: 5. The CDR3 spells CASSVSGLPYNEQFF. CDR3 coding DNA: TGTGCCAGCAGCGTATCGGGACTACCTTACAATGAGCAGTTCTTC.

The CDR3 region is CASSSGTSGRSETQYF. CDR3 sequence (DNA): TGTGCCAGCAGCTCAGGGACTAGCGGGAGATCGGAGACCCAGTACTTC. The chain joins TRBV11-2 to TRBJ2-5; the match to TRBD2 covers 14 bases. This CDR3 is built from 16 residues. Germline V CDR1 and CDR2: SGHAT, FQNNGV. With 4 bases clipped from V and 5 bases from J, the junction kept 6 bases outside the gene matches. The whole variable domain, remainder taken from reference TRBV11-2 and TRBJ2-5, is EAGVAQSPRYKIIEKRQSVAFWCNPISGHATLYWYQQILGQGPKLLIQFQNNGVVDDSQLPKDRFSAERLKGVDSTLKIQPAKLEDSAVYLCASSSGTSGRSETQYFGPGTRLLVL.

This clonotype was seen a single time. The V call is TRBV27, the J call TRBJ2-6; D remains ambiguous. Germline CDR1 is MNHEY and CDR2 is SMNVEV (reference sequence). CDR3 length equals 16 residues. V shed 5 bases and J shed 11 bases, with 22 bases lying between them. The chain's CDR3 is CASSPRVAPSYHVLTF. The CDR3 region has the DNA TGTGCCAGCAGTCCCCGGGTGGCTCCGAGTTACCACGTCCTGACTTTC.

In the case of this clonotype: Germline and junction disagree at one end, which may indicate a read error. V usage is TRBV7-7 and J usage is TRBJ2-3; 10 bases map to TRBD2. Per the germline V gene, CDR1 is SSHAT and CDR2 is FNYEAQ (reference sequence). CDR3 length equals 15 residues. The CDR3 coding sequence is TGTGCTAGCAGCGTAGCGGGAGGACCGGTGGATACGCAGTATTTT. It specifies CASSVAGGPVDTQYF.

V gene TRBV27 combines with J gene TRBJ2-7, with unresolved D. Per germline, CDR1 MNHEY and CDR2 SMNVEV (reference sequence). The V gene lost 5 bases and the J gene lost 2 bases, with 10 bases spanning the gap. This CDR3 comprises 13 residues. CDR3 amino acids: CASSTKGTYEQYF. In DNA, the CDR3 is TGTGCCAGCAGTACGAAGGGAACCTACGAGCAGTACTTC.

In its sample, this clonotype was seen a few times. This rearrangement joins TRBV29-1 to TRBJ2-3; D may be TRBD1 (6 bases). Trimming left V 5 bases short and J 5 bases short, with 14 bases between. The CDR3 is 13 amino acids. CDR1 is SQVTM, CDR2 ANQGSEA, per germline. CDR3 in DNA: TGCAGCGTTATGGGGACACTCCTAGATACGCAGTATTTT. It yields the protein CSVMGTLLDTQYF.

The chain carries TRBV5-1 and TRBJ1-4, with 7 positions matching TRBD1. The length of the CDR3 is 17 residues. With 1 base clipped from V and 0 bases from J, the junction kept 6 bases outside the gene matches. Germline V gene data show CDR1 as SGHRS and CDR2 as YFSETQ. CDR3 coding DNA: TGCGCCAGCAGCTTGACAGGGGACGAGGCAACTAATGAAAAACTGTTTTTT. This translates into CASSLTGDEATNEKLFF.

The CDR3 bases are TGTGCCAGCAGTGAGAGTCGGGGGGGAACAGATACGCAGTATTTT. Its translation: CASSESRGGTDTQYF. This chain joins TRBV2 and TRBJ2-3, with 8 bases lining up with TRBD2. J gave up 3 bases and V 3 bases, and 5 bases lay outside the gene matches. Germline V gene data show CDR1 as SNHLY and CDR2 as FYNNEI. The CDR3 covers 15 residues.

With regard to this clonotype: The junction does not match germline at one end; this may be a read error. The chain joins TRBV20-1 to TRBJ2-4; possible D gene TRBD2, 5 bases. This CDR3 is built from 13 residues. Germline values: CDR1 DFQATT, CDR2 SNEGSKA (reference sequence). The DNA for the CDR3 is TGCAGTACTAGAGATGGTGTGACAAACACTCAGTACTTC. Translation gives CSTRDGVTNTQYF.

The V call is TRBV5-1, the J call TRBJ2-5, with D possibly TRBD1 on 6 matching bases. CDR1 and CDR2 (germline): SGHRS, YFSETQ. The CDR3 is 14 amino acids. V shed 4 bases and J shed 2 bases, with 12 bases lying between them. This CDR3 is CASSQWTEQETQYF. CDR3 DNA: TGCGCCAGCAGCCAATGGACAGAGCAAGAGACCCAGTACTTC. The full variable domain, rest sourced from reference TRBV5-1 and TRBJ2-5, is KAGVTQTPRYLIKTRGQQVTLSCSPISGHRSVSWYQQTPGQGLQFLFEYFSETQRNKGNFPGRFSGRQFSNSRSEMNVSTLELGDSALYLCASSQWTEQETQYFGPGTRLLVL.

This clonotype was recorded many times. The CDR3 DNA is TGTGCCAGCAGTTGGGACCAAGAGACCCAGTACTTC. It yields the protein CASSWDQETQYF. V gene TRBV2 combines with J gene TRBJ2-5; D gene ambiguous. The germline V gene has CDR1 SNHLY and CDR2 FYNNEI. V gave up 5 bases and J gave up 0 bases, with 4 bases separating them. The CDR3 is 12 amino acids.

There are a few counts of this clonotype. This rearrangement joins TRBV20-1 to TRBJ2-5; no firm D call. The ends were cut back, 4 bases at V and 3 bases at J, with 15 bases in the middle. This CDR3 region has 14 residues. The germline V gene has CDR1 DFQATT and CDR2 SNEGSKA (reference sequence). CDR3 loop: CSATPLRSEETQYF. CDR3 DNA: TGCAGTGCTACCCCTCTGAGGTCAGAAGAGACCCAGTACTTC.

The rearrangement links TRBV29-1 to TRBJ2-5; D is perhaps TRBD1 or TRBD2 (6 bases each). The CDR3 extends over 15 amino acids. V was cut by 7 bases and J by 11 bases, with 29 bases left in between. The germline gives CDR1 SQVTM, CDR2 ANQGSEA. The CDR3 DNA sequence: TGCAGCGCCCTCGGTGGAGGGACAAAGACCCTGGAGCAGTACTTC. Protein sequence: CSALGGGTKTLEQYF. Supplemented by reference TRBV29-1 and TRBJ2-5, the full variable domain reads SAVISQKPSRDICQRGTSLTIQCQVDSQVTMMFWYRQQPGQSLTLIATANQGSEATYESGFVIDKFPISRPNLTFSTLTVSNMSPEDSSIYLCSALGGGTKTLEQYFGPGTRLLVL.

The chain has TRBV18 and TRBJ1-2; D uncertain. V was clipped by 5 bases and J by 4 bases, with 11 bases between them. The germline CDR1 and CDR2 sequences are KGHSH and LQKENI. The CDR3 runs 13 residues. In DNA, the CDR3 is TGTGCCAGCTCAGACGGGGTTGGCTATGGCTACACCTTC. Encoded protein: CASSDGVGYGYTF.